Below, 8 T cell receptor beta chains from the same sample are listed, as sequenced in a study of pediatric ulcerative colitis. Sequencing was performed with immunoSEQ multiplex PCR; in TCRdb, only in-frame clones are kept and a portion is missing. The sample holds tens of thousands of clones, about 78% seen once. During colonoscopy, one to two rectal pinch biopsies were collected. The source material was gut tissue. Receptors originate from a girl aged 10-17 years with moderate ulcerative colitis.

The rearrangement uses TRBV29-1 and TRBJ1-1; 8 bases match TRBD1. The germline V gene has CDR1 SQVTM and CDR2 ANQGSEA. Trimming cost V 4 bases and J 4 bases; bases outside gene matches: 8. CDR3 size: 14 residues. The CDR3 loop reads CSVVGDRSGTEAFF. In DNA, the CDR3 is TGCAGCGTTGTTGGGGACAGGTCTGGCACTGAAGCTTTCTTT.

In DNA form, the CDR3 reads TGTGCCAGCAGCTTAGCCACAGCGAGTTTTGGCTACAATGAGCAGTTCTTC. Its protein product is CASSLATASFGYNEQFF. The chain is built from TRBV7-2 and TRBJ2-1; D is undetermined. Germline CDR1 and CDR2: SGHTA and FQGNSA. There are 17 residues in the CDR3. V was shortened by 0 bases and J by 3 bases, with 15 bases between the two germline ends.

The sample holds a few counts of this clone. This chain joins TRBV4-1 and TRBJ1-5; no definite D call. V was cut by 0 bases and J by 12 bases, with 12 bases left in between. CDR1 is MGHRA and CDR2 is YSYEKL in the germline V gene. The CDR3 spans 13 residues. In DNA, the CDR3 is TGCGCCAGCAGCCAAGAAGTCTCAGCGCGCCAGCATTTT. Protein sequence: CASSQEVSARQHF.

The genes are TRBV5-1 and TRBJ2-2, with a possible D match to TRBD1 (6 bases). Germline V gene data show CDR1 as SGHRS and CDR2 as YFSETQ. Trimming stripped 1 base from V and 6 bases from J, with 22 bases between. The CDR3 runs 18 residues. CDR3 sequence: CASSLNKGRDNSPGELFF. The CDR3 DNA reads TGCGCCAGCAGCTTGAATAAGGGCCGGGACAATAGTCCCGGGGAGCTGTTTTTT.

This chain uses TRBV18 with TRBJ2-7, with D uncertain. The CDR3 has 12 amino acids. In germline, CDR1 is KGHSH, CDR2 LQKENI. Trimming removed 3 bases from V and 6 bases from J, with 9 bases in between. The DNA for the CDR3 is TGTGCCAGCTCACCTCCTTCGTCCGAGCAGTACTTC. This gives the protein CASSPPSSEQYF.

The genes are TRBV30 and TRBJ2-2; D might be TRBD1 (6 bases). This CDR3 has 13 residues. Per germline, CDR1 GTSNPN and CDR2 SVGIG (reference sequence). V was clipped by 8 bases and J by 5 bases, with 15 bases between them. The CDR3 sequence: CAQWGQLTGELFF. DNA of the CDR3: TGTGCCCAATGGGGGCAGTTGACCGGGGAGCTGTTTTTT.

The chain is built from TRBV5-4 and TRBJ1-1; D possibly corresponds to TRBD1 (5 bases). Germline V gene lookup returns CDR1 SGHNT and CDR2 YYREEE (reference sequence). The CDR3 is 14 amino acids. Between the trimmed V and J ends, which lost 4 bases and 2 bases, there was a span of 12 bases. In DNA form, the CDR3 reads TGTGCCAGCAGCCCGGATCAGGGAAACACTGAAGCTTTCTTT. Residues: CASSPDQGNTEAFF.

This chain connects TRBV19 to TRBJ2-7; D is perhaps TRBD2 (5 bases). Deletions cut 1 base from V and 3 bases from J, with 7 bases between. The V gene's germline CDR1 is LNHDA and CDR2 SQIVND (reference sequence). The CDR3 extends over 13 amino acids. The DNA of the CDR3 is TGTGCCAGTAGTATAGCCGGAGGCTACGAGCAGTACTTC. It yields the protein CASSIAGGYEQYF.